This TCR beta chain was captured by sequencing in a study of cytomegalovirus exposure and HLA in healthy donors. Study-level results: Later on, analysis showed that most CMV-associated TCR beta chains appeared to be HLA-restricted.

Likely unrecorded immune exposures existed in these nominally healthy donors. A multiplex PCR was run with 60 Vbeta primers and 13 Jbeta primers. Assay used: immunoSEQ multiplex PCR; TCRdb lists only in-frame clones, some missing. The table shows about 200,000 clones, with 79% occurring only once. A word on this clone: The antigen is not known.

V lost 0 bases and J lost 10, with 9 bases in between. CDR1 is MNHNS, CDR2 SASEGT, per germline. The CDR3 is 12 residues long. Sequences were obtained from PBMCs. The chain joins TRBV6-1 to TRBJ1-2; D ambiguous. The origin of this receptor is a girl aged 5 to 17 in good health and CMV-seropositive. The CDR3 here is CASSEALQDYTF. The CDR3 DNA reads TGTGCCAGCAGTGAAGCGCTTCAGGACTACACCTTC.